The 21 T cell receptor beta chains below come from one sample, sequenced in a study of CD8+ T cells in alopecia areata. The treatment: oral pan-JAK inhibitor, 5-10 mg twice daily. In each case, RNA was isolated and then reverse transcribed into cDNA as the sequencing template. TCRdb keeps only in-frame clones here, not all; method: immunoSEQ multiplex PCR. The sample shows about 190,000 clones, 60% of them seen only once. Sequencing used CD4+ T cells sorted from blood, obtained at week 4, from a patient treated with tofacitinib. The receptor set was obtained from a human donor with alopecia areata.

The rearrangement links TRBV2 to TRBJ2-7; D may correspond to TRBD1 or TRBD2 (5 bases each). The CDR3 sequence is 10 residues long. Trimming shortened V by 4 bases and J by 8 bases, and 6 bases separated the two germline ends. CDR1 and CDR2 from the germline V gene are SNHLY and FYNNEI. CDR3 sequence: CASSGGKQYF. In DNA, the CDR3 is TGTGCCAGCAGTGGGGGGAAGCAGTACTTC.

This clone was seen a single time. The V and J genes are TRBV27 and TRBJ2-3, with 9 bases that match TRBD1. CDR3 length: 15 residues. With V trimmed by 8 bases and J by 0 bases, 6 bases remained unmatched. The germline gives CDR1 MNHEY, CDR2 SMNVEV (reference sequence). Here the CDR3 DNA reads TGTGCCAGCCGGAGGACAGGGGCTAGCACAGATACGCAGTATTTT. Protein: CASRRTGASTDTQYF.

V gene TRBV4-3 combines with J gene TRBJ2-6; D remains unclear. The CDR3 is made up of 14 amino acids. Germline CDR1 and CDR2: LGHNA and YSLEER. V shed 0 bases and J shed 4 bases, with 4 bases lying between them. The CDR3 DNA reads TGCGCCAGCAGCCAAGAGGCAGGGGCCAACGTCCTGACTTTC. Encoded protein: CASSQEAGANVLTF.

The chain has TRBV2 and TRBJ2-7; 8 nucleotides align to TRBD1. Germline trimming cut 9 bases from V and 7 bases from J; bases unmatched to any gene: 11. The CDR3 contains 13 residues. Germline V CDR1 and CDR2: SNHLY, FYNNEI. CDR3 loop: CARGQADLSEQYF. CDR3 nucleotide sequence: TGTGCCAGGGGACAGGCCGACCTTAGTGAGCAGTACTTC.

The rearrangement uses TRBV30 and TRBJ1-1; TRBD1 matches 7 bases. This CDR3 is built from 14 residues. The V gene's germline CDR1 is GTSNPN and CDR2 SVGIG (reference sequence). Trimming took 7 bases from V and 0 from J; bases not matched to a gene: 8. CDR3 in amino acids: CASTGAGMNTEAFF. For the CDR3, the DNA is TGTGCCTCAACAGGGGCGGGGATGAACACTGAAGCTTTCTTT.

The V gene is TRBV29-1, the J gene TRBJ2-3; the match to TRBD1 covers 7 bases. Germline assignment: CDR1 SQVTM and CDR2 ANQGSEA. The CDR3 has 15 residues. Germline trimming cut 0 bases from V and 5 bases from J; bases unmatched to any gene: 8. The CDR3, as DNA: TGCAGCGTTGAAGATCCGACAGGGCGGAAAGATACGCAGTATTTT. Residues: CSVEDPTGRKDTQYF.

This chain uses TRBV29-1 with TRBJ2-5; 9 bases fit TRBD2. The trim removed 8 bases at V and 5 bases at J, leaving 9 bases unmatched. The CDR3 has 13 residues. Germline CDR1 SQVTM, CDR2 ANQGSEA. The CDR3 spells CSTLAGVPETQYF. CDR3 sequence (DNA): TGCAGCACCTTAGCGGGAGTCCCTGAGACCCAGTACTTC.

This clone was picked up one time. The chain joins TRBV7-2 to TRBJ1-1, with unresolved D. The V and J ends lost 5 bases and 10 bases respectively, with 17 bases between them. The CDR3 extends over 13 amino acids. Germline V gene lookup returns CDR1 SGHTA and CDR2 FQGNSA. In DNA, the CDR3 is TGTGCCAGCAGCGAGAGCTTGGGTGGTGGAGCTTTCTTT. It translates to CASSESLGGGAFF.

V and J are TRBV6-6 and TRBJ2-7, with TRBD2 as a possible D gene (7 bases). Deletions cut 7 bases from V and 7 bases from J, with 23 bases between. The germline V gene has CDR1 MNHNY and CDR2 SVGAGI (reference sequence). The CDR3 extends over 15 amino acids. The CDR3 reads CASTLLAGAMGEQYF. CDR3 nucleotides: TGTGCCAGCACTCTACTGGCGGGGGCCATGGGAGAGCAGTACTTC.

CDR3 protein: CSVPRERPGELFF. In nucleotides, the CDR3 is TGCAGCGTCCCCCGGGAGCGCCCCGGGGAGCTGTTTTTT. This chain connects TRBV29-1 to TRBJ2-2, with D possibly matching TRBD2 (6 bases). Germline values: CDR1 SQVTM, CDR2 ANQGSEA. The CDR3 has 13 residues. V was pared by 6 bases and J by 6 bases, with 14 bases between.

Note on this clone: Within the sample, other DNA sequences also encode this same CDR3. The chain has TRBV7-9 and TRBJ2-5; D is ambiguous. CDR1 is SEHNR and CDR2 is FQNEAQ in the germline V gene (reference sequence). Between the trimmed V and J ends, which lost 5 bases and 5 bases, there was a span of 6 bases. The CDR3 runs to 11 residues. In nucleotides, the CDR3 is TGTGCCAGCAGCCCTCGGGAGACCCAGTACTTC. This gives the protein CASSPRETQYF.

This clone appeared a single time. The rearrangement joins TRBV4-1 to TRBJ2-6, with 9 bases identical to TRBD1. This CDR3 contains 17 residues. CDR1 and CDR2 from the germline V gene are MGHRA and YSYEKL. Unmatched junction bases numbered 7, after V lost 5 bases and J lost 2 bases. CDR3 DNA: TGCGCCAGCAGCAGCCGACAGGGGGGAGCTGGGGCCAACGTCCTGACTTTC. It yields the protein CASSSRQGGAGANVLTF.

The chain carries TRBV29-1 and TRBJ2-1, with 9 nucleotides matching TRBD2. The germline CDR1 and CDR2 sequences are SQVTM and ANQGSEA. CDR3 length: 14 residues. Trimming took 8 bases from V and 3 from J; bases not matched to a gene: 8. CDR3 amino acids: CSLIAGASYNEQFF. DNA for the CDR3: TGCAGCCTAATAGCGGGAGCCAGCTACAATGAGCAGTTCTTC.

The chain combines TRBV10-1 with TRBJ2-2; 9 nucleotides align to TRBD1. CDR1 and CDR2 (germline): WNHNN, SYGVQD (reference sequence). This CDR3 comprises 18 residues. V dropped 7 bases and J dropped 0; count of bases not matched to a gene: 12. CDR3 residues: CASTPGTGPKSNTGELFF. For the CDR3, the DNA is TGCGCCAGCACCCCCGGGACAGGGCCCAAGTCGAACACCGGGGAGCTGTTTTTT.

J is TRBJ2-5 and V is TRBV4-1; TRBD1 matches at 8 bases. Per the germline V gene, CDR1 is MGHRA and CDR2 is YSYEKL. The V segment lost 2 bases and the J segment 4 bases; nucleotides outside the gene matches: 6. The CDR3 loop spans 15 amino acids. The chain's CDR3 is CASSQPRGRGETQYF. DNA for the CDR3: TGCGCCAGCAGCCAACCCAGGGGGCGAGGAGAGACCCAGTACTTC.

This chain links TRBV6-5 with TRBJ2-1; 12 positions match TRBD2. V lost 6 bases, J lost 14 bases, and 14 bases stayed unmatched. Looked up from germline, CDR1 is MNHEY and CDR2 is SVGAGI. The CDR3 is 15 residues long. Here the CDR3 DNA reads TGTGCCAGCAGATCCACTGGACTAGCGGGGCTCTCCGAGTTCTTC. It yields the protein CASRSTGLAGLSEFF.

The chain employs TRBV29-1 and TRBJ2-1; D remains unclear. Trimming pared 3 bases from V and 3 bases from J, leaving 6 bases between. The CDR3 has 12 amino acids. The germline V gene encodes CDR1 SQVTM and CDR2 ANQGSEA. The DNA for the CDR3 is TGCAGCGTTGATCACAGCTACAATGAGCAGTTCTTC. Translation: CSVDHSYNEQFF.

The sample holds a few counts of this clone. J is TRBJ2-1 and V is TRBV29-1; no clear D gene. The CDR3 extends over 12 amino acids. The germline CDR1 and CDR2 sequences are SQVTM and ANQGSEA. Trimming took off 3 bases at V and 5 bases at J, with 8 bases between the two ends. The CDR3 DNA follows: TGCAGCGTTGATGGCAAAAACAATGAGCAGTTCTTC. Protein: CSVDGKNNEQFF.

V usage is TRBV11-2 and J usage is TRBJ2-5; D not resolved. From germline, CDR1 is SGHAT and CDR2 FQNNGV. V lost 0 bases, J lost 5 bases, and 19 bases lay in between. The CDR3 is made up of 17 amino acids. CDR3 region: CASSLDGRLAYGETQYF. Here the CDR3 DNA reads TGTGCCAGCAGCTTAGATGGCAGGCTGGCGTATGGGGAGACCCAGTACTTC.

The rearrangement joins TRBV5-1 to TRBJ2-1; 7 bases line up with TRBD2. After removal of 1 base from V and 5 bases from J, the junction contained 9 bases not matched to a gene. Germline lookup yields CDR1 SGHRS and CDR2 YFSETQ. CDR3 size: 16 residues. The chain's CDR3 is CASSLPAAGRNNEQFF. The CDR3 DNA sequence: TGCGCCAGCAGCTTGCCGGCTGCCGGGAGGAACAATGAGCAGTTCTTC.

In its sample, this clone was seen a few times. V is TRBV25-1 and J is TRBJ2-6, with D possibly TRBD2 on 5 matching bases. CDR3 size: 14 residues. Trimming pared 4 bases from V and 2 bases from J, leaving 6 bases between. CDR1 MGHDK and CDR2 SYGVNS come from the germline V gene. DNA of the CDR3: TGTGCCAGCAGTGCCGGGGCTGGGGCCAACGTCCTGACTTTC. Translated: CASSAGAGANVLTF.